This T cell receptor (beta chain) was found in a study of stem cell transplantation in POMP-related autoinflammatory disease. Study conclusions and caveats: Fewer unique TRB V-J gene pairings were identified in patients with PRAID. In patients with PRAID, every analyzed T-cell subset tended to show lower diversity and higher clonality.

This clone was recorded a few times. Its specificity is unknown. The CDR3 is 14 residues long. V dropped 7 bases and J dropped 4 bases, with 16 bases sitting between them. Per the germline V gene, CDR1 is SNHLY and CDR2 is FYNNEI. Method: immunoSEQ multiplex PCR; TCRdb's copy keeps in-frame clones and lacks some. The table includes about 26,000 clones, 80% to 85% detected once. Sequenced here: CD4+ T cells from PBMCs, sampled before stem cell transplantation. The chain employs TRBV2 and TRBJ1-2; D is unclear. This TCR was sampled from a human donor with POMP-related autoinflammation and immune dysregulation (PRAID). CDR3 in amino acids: CASKATHDAYGYTF. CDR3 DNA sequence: TGTGCCAGCAAAGCTACACACGATGCCTATGGCTACACCTTC. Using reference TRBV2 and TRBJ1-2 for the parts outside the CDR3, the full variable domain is EPEVTQTPSHQVTQMGQEVILRCVPISNHLYFYWYRQILGQKVEFLVSFYNNEISEKSEIFDDQFSVERPDGSNFTLKIRSTKLEDSAMYFCASKATHDAYGYTFGSGTRLTVV.